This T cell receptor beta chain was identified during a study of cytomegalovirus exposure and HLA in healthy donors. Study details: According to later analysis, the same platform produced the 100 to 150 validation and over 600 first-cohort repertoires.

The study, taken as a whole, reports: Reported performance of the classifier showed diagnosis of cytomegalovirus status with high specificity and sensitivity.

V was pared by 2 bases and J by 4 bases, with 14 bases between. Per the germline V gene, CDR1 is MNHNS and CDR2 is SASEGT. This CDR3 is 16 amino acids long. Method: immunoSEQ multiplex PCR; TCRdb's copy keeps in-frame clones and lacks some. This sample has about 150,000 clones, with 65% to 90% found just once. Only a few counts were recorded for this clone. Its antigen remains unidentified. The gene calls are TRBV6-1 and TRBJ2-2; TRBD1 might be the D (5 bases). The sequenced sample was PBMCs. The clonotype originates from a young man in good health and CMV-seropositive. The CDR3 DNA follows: TGTGCCAGCAGTGAAACCAGGGCAATAGTCACCGGGGAGCTGTTTTTT. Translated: CASSETRAIVTGELFF.